The following is a T cell receptor beta chain sequence with its context. Its binding antigen is unknown. It has no much larger one-base neighbor in the sample; base qualities were not kept. This entry belongs to a study of regulatory T cells listed by TCRdb under 2018. The study in broad terms: The study compared T-cell receptor beta repertoires of sorted regulatory, conventional CD4+ and CD8+ T cells between CD3G-deficient patients and healthy controls.

The paper's findings and limits, for the study overall: Hydrophobic residues at CDR3 positions 6 and 7 were enriched in conventional CD4+ T cells from CD3G-deficient patients, suggesting more self-reactive specificities. Restricted unique TRB V-J pairs and skewed V and J gene usage were observed in patient repertoires, most markedly in regulatory T cells.

In the multiplex PCR, 52 forward TRBV primers and 13 reverse TRBJ primers were used, and assay-based and computational corrections were applied for amplification bias. Rearranged TRB loci were amplified from genomic DNA by multiplex PCR within the immunoSEQ assay. Sequencing of the TRB amplicons was done on an Illumina HiSeq platform. Processing in the source paper ran as follows. Raw sequences were error-filtered and aligned to reference gene sequences by custom algorithms and were subsequently analyzed with the immunoSEQ online tools. Frequencies of productive and nonproductive TRB rearrangements were assessed among unique sequences as well as among total sequences. The likelihood of self-reactivity was estimated by examining two features, hydrophobicity and amino acid composition, of TRB CDR3 positions 6 and 7. Prism software was used to run t tests, Mann-Whitney tests or two-way ANOVA for comparisons between groups. In its TCRdb copy, this immuneACCESS table keeps in-frame sequences only and misses some clones. Where compared with another copy, unresolved V genes explain less than half of these, and the others have no known cause. V, J and clone size were drawn from that table, and D and trimming were deduced from the DNA. This sample comprises more than 25,000 clones, about 90% of them detected only once. The biggest ten clones account for roughly 1.5% of the sample.

The CDR3 contains 14 residues, cysteine and phenylalanine counted. The kept DNA is CDR3 alone, 42 bases in frame from the first base. V is cut by 2 bases and J by 5 bases, and the space between the germline ends is 12 bases. The germline V gene (reference sequence) yields MNHNY for CDR1 and SVGAGI for CDR2. All CD3G-deficient patients had evidence of autoimmunity, which was more severe in two of the patients. Patients ranged from 2 to 39 years of age at testing and had reduced naive and increased memory CD4+ and CD8+ T-cell proportions. CD4+ cells were FACS-sorted into CD25-high CD127-low regulatory T cells and CD25-low CD127-high conventional CD4+ T cells. About six individuals with CD3G deficiency made up the patient group. An international network of physicians across the United States, Europe and Asia provided the patient samples and clinical data. Ficoll density separation was used to isolate peripheral blood mononuclear cells.

The sequence is built from TRBV6-6 and TRBJ2-5, and possibly TRBD1, on 7 matching bases. The sample comprised conventional CD4+ T cells sorted from blood. The TCR comes from a person aged 18 to 29 with CD3G deficiency. Here the CDR3 is given as CASSYAGQWETQYF. Read as DNA, the sequence is TGTGCCAGCAGTTACGCGGGACAGTGGGAGACCCAGTACTTC.